The clone carrying this T cell receptor beta chain has just one count. These data originate in a study of technical replicates of blood from several donors. Sequencing used immunoSEQ multiplex PCR; TCRdb keeps in-frame clones, though not all of them. The sample yields roughly 93,000 clones, about 95% seen once. V was shortened by 3 bases and J by 4 bases, with 18 bases between the two germline ends. The CDR3 is made up of 17 amino acids. The V gene's germline CDR1 is MNHNS and CDR2 SASEGT. This sequence originates from a human donor in good health. Material: T cells isolated from PBMCs. The V gene is TRBV6-1, the J gene TRBJ1-4, with TRBD1 as a possible D gene (6 bases). CDR3 protein: CASSEGGWDINNEKLFF. CDR3 DNA sequence: TGTGCCAGCAGTGAGGGGGGGTGGGACATAAATAATGAAAAACTGTTTTTT.